Below are 5 T cell receptor beta chains sequenced from a single sample in a study of OX40 agonist ivuxolimab in advanced cancers. Clones were sequenced by immunoSEQ multiplex PCR, and TCRdb holds only the in-frame ones, with some missing. The table has approximately 70,000 clones, roughly 80% seen once. The sample consisted of CD4+ or CD8+ T cells sorted from blood, taken in a trial of the OX40 agonist ivuxolimab. The receptors come from an adult with an advanced solid tumor such as melanoma, head and neck, liver or kidney cancer.

This clone was found once. The rearrangement uses TRBV25-1 and TRBJ1-3; 9 bases match TRBD1. Germline V gene data show CDR1 as MGHDK and CDR2 as SYGVNS. CDR3 length: 14 amino acids. Unmatched junction bases numbered 4, after V lost 6 bases and J lost 4 bases. This CDR3 is CASRGQGLGNTIYF. CDR3 sequence (DNA): TGTGCCAGCAGGGGACAGGGCCTCGGAAACACCATATATTTT. Full variable domain (rest looked up from reference TRBV25-1 and TRBJ1-3): EADIYQTPRYLVIGTGKKITLECSQTMGHDKMYWYQQDPGMELHLIHYSYGVNSTEKGDLSSESTVSRIRTEHFPLTLESARPSHTSQYLCASRGQGLGNTIYFGEGSWLTVV.

This clone was detected once. The rearrangement uses TRBV6-1 and TRBJ2-5; D call uncertain. The CDR3 has 11 amino acids. V lost 6 bases and J 3 bases, leaving 5 bases between the germline ends. In germline, CDR1 is MNHNS, CDR2 SASEGT. The chain's CDR3 is CASRTKETQYF. DNA for the CDR3: TGTGCCAGCAGAACAAAAGAGACCCAGTACTTC.

The gene calls are TRBV7-2 and TRBJ2-7, with 9 bases fitting TRBD2. J was trimmed by 2 bases and V by 1 base; bases with no gene match: 6. Germline values: CDR1 SGHTA, CDR2 FQGNSA. This CDR3 has 16 amino acids. The CDR3 DNA is TGTGCCAGCAGCTTAGGGGTAGCGGGAGCCGCCTACGAGCAGTACTTC. This translates into CASSLGVAGAAYEQYF.

This chain links TRBV30 with TRBJ1-5; 9 bases are a match to TRBD1. After removal of 0 bases from V and 7 bases from J, the junction contained 13 bases not matched to a gene. The CDR3 totals 17 residues. Germline V gives CDR1 GTSNPN, CDR2 SVGIG (reference sequence). The chain's CDR3 is CAWSVPGTGFQVQPQHF. CDR3 DNA sequence: TGTGCCTGGAGTGTACCCGGGACAGGGTTTCAGGTACAGCCCCAGCATTTT.

This rearrangement joins TRBV28 to TRBJ2-7; 8 positions agree with TRBD2. From germline, CDR1 is MDHEN and CDR2 SYDVKM. Trimming cost V 7 bases and J 3 bases; bases outside gene matches: 8. This CDR3 region has 14 residues. The CDR3 region is CASTPGGYGYEQYF. The CDR3 DNA reads as TGTGCCAGCACCCCGGGGGGGTATGGCTACGAGCAGTACTTC. Full variable domain (outside the CDR3, taken from reference TRBV28 and TRBJ2-7): DVKVTQSSRYLVKRTGEKVFLECVQDMDHENMFWYRQDPGLGLRLIYFSYDVKMKEKGDIPEGYSVSREKKERFSLILESASTNQTSMYLCASTPGGYGYEQYFGPGTRLTVT.